This T cell receptor (beta chain) comes out of a study of cytomegalovirus exposure and HLA in healthy donors. Study in general: Assignment to the Caucasian-associated ancestry cluster applied to 75% to 85% of the approximately 400 genotyped donors. Notes on the study in general: There were reportedly fewer N-insertions in an Asian-associated ancestry cluster than the roughly 670-donor mean, in a later analysis. Data from an earlier analysis indicated that most TCR beta V segments were productive either about 87% or about 30% of the time.

With respect to this clone: The antigen remains unidentified.

PCR used 60 Vbeta primers and 13 Jbeta primers. Profiling relied on immunoSEQ multiplex PCR, and the TCRdb table lists in-frame clones only, not all of them. This table has some 200,000 clones, over 75% appearing once. Per the germline V gene, CDR1 is LNHDA and CDR2 is SQIVND (reference sequence). Trimming shortened V by 6 bases and J by 0 bases, and 13 bases separated the two germline ends. CDR3 size: 15 residues. V and J are TRBV19 and TRBJ2-3, with a possible D match to TRBD1 (6 bases). This receptor was taken from a boy aged 2 to 10 in good health and CMV-seronegative. What was sequenced was PBMCs. The CDR3 is CASSLRDTSTDTQYF. CDR3 bases: TGTGCCAGTAGCCTCAGGGACACTAGCACAGATACGCAGTATTTT.